Sequencing of this T cell receptor (beta chain) was carried out in a study of cytomegalovirus exposure and HLA in healthy donors. General study results and limits: In a later analysis, specific HLA alleles were associated with approximately 16,000 TCR beta sequences at a 0.05 false discovery rate. It was confirmed in vitro that three of the CMV-associated chains were specific for CMV antigens.

As to this clone: The antigen is not known.

It was with 60 Vbeta and 13 Jbeta primers that the PCR ran. Here immunoSEQ multiplex PCR was the method, and the copy in TCRdb shows in-frame clones only, minus some. Of fewer than 200,000 clones listed, roughly four fifths are singletons. The TCR comes from a female donor in good health and CMV-seronegative. The sample was PBMCs.

Here the CDR3 reads CASSQDFRDSTDTQYF. The CDR3 nucleotides read TGCGCCAGCAGCCAAGATTTCCGGGATAGCACAGATACGCAGTATTTT. The rearrangement uses TRBV4-3 and TRBJ2-3; D may be TRBD2 (5 bases). CDR3 size: 16 residues. Trimming removed 0 bases at V and 0 bases at J, with 10 bases between. Germline V gene data show CDR1 as LGHNA and CDR2 as YSLEER.